This entry describes one T cell receptor (beta chain). The antigen remains undetermined. These data originate in a study of vaccination and CD4 T cells after COVID-19. Overall study context: Researchers treated control cultures with a CEFX pool, an HIV-1 Nef pool, or no peptide. Study results and limitations: Spike mono-reactivity was evident in 304 of the 307 vaccine-specific clones derived from convalescent patients.

Treatment noted: approximately 11-day PBMC culture with coronavirus spike peptide pools or control peptides (ViraFEST assay). Negative selection was the method that isolated CD4+ T cells after about ten days of culture. Sequence data for DNA of cultured CD4+ T cells were generated by the Oncomine TCR Beta short-read assay. TCRdb used MiXCR to reprocess the PCR reads, holding one entry per CDR3 protein. This sample has more than 9,000 distinct CDR3 sequences, with around 21% found just once. The TCR was taken from a human donor who received a COVID-19 vaccine. Sample: CD4+ T cells from blood, cultured in vitro, taken before SARS-CoV-2 vaccination.

CDR3 sequence (DNA): TGTGCCAGCAGCTTACGGGGTCCCGGAGAGACCCAGTACTTC. It yields the protein CASSLRGPGETQYF. This chain connects TRBV7-9 to TRBJ2-5, with D possibly matching TRBD2 (5 bases). Deletions cut 2 bases from V and 4 bases from J, with 11 bases between. The V gene's germline CDR1 is SEHNR and CDR2 FQNEAQ (reference sequence). The CDR3 has 14 amino acids.